These 21 T cell receptor beta chains share one sample of origin, sequenced in a study of cytomegalovirus exposure and HLA in healthy donors. PCR employed 60 Vbeta and 13 Jbeta primers. Sequencing used immunoSEQ multiplex PCR; TCRdb keeps in-frame clones, though not all of them. Of 200,000 to 250,000 clones listed, 75% to 80% were seen once; the top ten hold 1.5% to 2%. The source material was PBMCs. The source of these receptors is a man aged 18-30 years in good health and CMV-seronegative.

The chain recombines TRBV30 with TRBJ1-2; possibly TRBD1 for D (5 bases). Germline CDR1 and CDR2: GTSNPN and SVGIG (reference sequence). Trimming removed 0 bases from V and 0 bases from J, with 17 bases in between. The CDR3 contains 17 residues. CDR3 DNA: TGTGCCTGGAGTGTGGAGGGCGGGACGCCGTCTAACTATGGCTACACCTTC. Amino acids: CAWSVEGGTPSNYGYTF.

The chain's CDR3 is CASSTLGTSGGKETQYF. In DNA form, the CDR3 reads TGTGCCAGTAGTACTCTCGGGACTAGCGGGGGGAAAGAGACCCAGTACTTC. The rearrangement links TRBV19 to TRBJ2-5; TRBD2 agrees at 15 bases. V gave up 4 bases and J gave up 3 bases; unmatched junction bases: 6. The CDR3 runs 17 residues. Germline CDR1 LNHDA, CDR2 SQIVND (reference sequence).

The chain uses TRBV9 and TRBJ2-1; D unclear. The ends were cut back, 4 bases at V and 8 bases at J, with 13 bases in the middle. The germline V gene has CDR1 SGDLS and CDR2 YYNGEE. The CDR3 is 13 residues long. The DNA of the CDR3 is TGTGCCAGCAGCCCTCGCCCATCGGATGAGCAGTTCTTC. It specifies CASSPRPSDEQFF.

This rearrangement joins TRBV5-4 to TRBJ2-7; 7 positions agree with TRBD1. The CDR3 has 13 residues. With 4 bases clipped from V and 2 bases from J, the junction kept 3 bases outside the gene matches. Germline CDR1 and CDR2: SGHNT and YYREEE (reference sequence). CDR3 nucleotides: TGTGCCAGCAGCGGGGACAGTGCCTACGAGCAGTACTTC. It specifies CASSGDSAYEQYF.

Remarks on this clone: A junction boundary mismatches the germline segment, possibly from a read error. The V gene is TRBV7-9, the J gene TRBJ1-5, with no clear D. The CDR3 contains 19 residues. Germline CDR1 reads SEHNR; CDR2 reads FQNEAQ (reference sequence). The CDR3 sequence is CASSLGPLGRGISNQLQHF. The CDR3 nucleotides read TGTGCCAGCAGCTTAGGACCCTTGGGCCGGGGAATTAGCAATCAGCTCCAGCATTTT.

The chain recombines TRBV29-1 with TRBJ2-7; no definite D call. Trimming left V 4 bases short and J 6 bases short, with 10 bases between. CDR1 and CDR2 (germline): SQVTM, ANQGSEA. The length of the CDR3 is 11 residues. The CDR3 is CSVVQNREQYF. In DNA, the CDR3 is TGCAGCGTTGTACAGAATCGCGAGCAGTACTTC.

The rearrangement joins TRBV5-1 to TRBJ1-1; no definite D call. Trimming pared 0 bases from V and 7 bases from J, leaving 13 bases between. The CDR3 consists of 14 residues. CDR1 SGHRS and CDR2 YFSETQ come from the germline V gene. CDR3 region: CASSLGTLRNEAFF. The DNA for the CDR3 is TGCGCCAGCAGCTTGGGCACCCTGCGAAATGAAGCTTTCTTT.

The chain couples TRBV14 to TRBJ1-2; D not certain. The V end lost 4 bases, the J end lost 5 bases, and 11 bases lay between the germline ends. In germline, CDR1 is SGHDN, CDR2 FVKESK. The CDR3 runs to 13 residues. CDR3 DNA: TGTGCCAGCAGCCCCAAGCGAGGGTATGGCTACACCTTC. It specifies CASSPKRGYGYTF.

This chain connects TRBV7-2 to TRBJ2-2, with 8 nucleotides matching TRBD2. Germline V gene sequence: CDR1 SGHTA, CDR2 FQGNSA. The CDR3 contains 16 residues. The junction had 9 bases not matched to a gene; V was cut back by 5 bases and J by 4 bases. The DNA for the CDR3 is TGTGCCAGCAGCCCGGGACTAGGGCAAAGCACCGGGGAGCTGTTTTTT. Amino acids: CASSPGLGQSTGELFF.

The chain carries TRBV7-8 and TRBJ2-7; 14 nucleotides match TRBD2. The V gene end was trimmed by 3 bases and the J gene end by 3 bases; junction bases not matched to a gene: 1. There are 15 residues in the CDR3. CDR1 and CDR2 (germline): SGHVS, FQNEAQ. In DNA, the CDR3 is TGTGCCAGCAGCTTGGGGACTAGCGGGAGCTACGAGCAGTACTTC. This codes for CASSLGTSGSYEQYF.

J is TRBJ2-3 and V is TRBV7-8, with D perhaps TRBD2 (5 bases). Germline V CDR1 and CDR2: SGHVS, FQNEAQ. Trimming left V 5 bases short and J 1 base short, with 16 bases between. CDR3 length: 16 residues. The CDR3 spells CASSQLSLRGTDTQYF. In nucleotides, the CDR3 is TGTGCCAGCAGCCAACTTTCTTTGCGGGGCACAGATACGCAGTATTTT.

This chain joins TRBV5-1 and TRBJ1-4; 10 bases are a match to TRBD1. The V and J ends lost 2 bases and 11 bases, in that order; junction bases with no gene match: 6. Germline CDR1 is SGHRS and CDR2 is YFSETQ. This CDR3 contains 14 residues. CDR3 nucleotides: TGCGCCAGCAGCTTAACCTGGACAGGGGGGAAACTGTTTTTT. Amino acid sequence: CASSLTWTGGKLFF.

This chain links TRBV7-2 with TRBJ2-2, with 11 bases lining up with TRBD2. The CDR3 extends over 18 amino acids. Looked up from germline, CDR1 is SGHTA and CDR2 is FQGNSA. The V segment lost 1 base and the J segment 6 bases; nucleotides outside the gene matches: 10. The CDR3 loop is CASSLVGLAGGWSGELFF. As DNA, the CDR3 is TGTGCCAGCAGCTTAGTGGGGCTAGCGGGAGGTTGGTCCGGGGAGCTGTTTTTT.

This rearrangement joins TRBV6-4 to TRBJ2-3; 8 bases line up with TRBD1. The CDR3 is 15 amino acids. V dropped 4 bases and J dropped 2; count of bases not matched to a gene: 5. In germline, CDR1 is MRHNA, CDR2 SNTAGT. The CDR3 region is CASSATGEATDTQYF. For the CDR3, the DNA is TGTGCCAGCAGTGCGACAGGGGAAGCCACAGATACGCAGTATTTT.

J is TRBJ1-2 and V is TRBV27, with 8 bases lining up with TRBD1. V was clipped by 5 bases and J by 6 bases; unmatched bases: 5. There are 13 residues in the CDR3. Germline V gene data show CDR1 as MNHEY and CDR2 as SMNVEV (reference sequence). CDR3: CASSHPQGDGYTF. The CDR3 DNA reads as TGTGCCAGCAGTCATCCACAGGGGGATGGCTACACCTTC.

DNA of the CDR3: TGTGCCAGCAGCTTGCAGCAGGGCAGTCGTGAGCAGTACTTC. Protein sequence: CASSLQQGSREQYF. The gene calls are TRBV5-6 and TRBJ2-7; a weak D match, TRBD1 (5 bases). The CDR3 consists of 14 residues. The germline V and J ends were trimmed by 1 base and 7 bases, with 15 bases remaining between them. Germline V gene sequence: CDR1 SGHDT, CDR2 YYEEEE.

The CDR3 region is CASSLEGTSGRVTDTQYF. The CDR3 DNA follows: TGTGCCAGCAGTTTAGAAGGGACTAGCGGGAGGGTAACAGATACGCAGTATTTT. V usage is TRBV28 and J usage is TRBJ2-3, with 16 bases lining up with TRBD2. Germline assignment: CDR1 MDHEN and CDR2 SYDVKM. This CDR3 is 18 amino acids long. J lost 3 bases, V lost 2 bases, and 5 bases had no gene match.

A few counts support this clone. The J gene is TRBJ1-6, the V gene TRBV7-9; no firm D call. The V gene's germline CDR1 is SEHNR and CDR2 FQNEAQ (reference sequence). There are 12 residues in the CDR3. V lost 3 bases and J lost 9, with 6 bases in between. In DNA form, the CDR3 reads TGTGCCAGCAGCTTGTCGAGTTCACCCCTCCACTTT. Its translation is CASSLSSSPLHF. Using reference TRBV7-9 and TRBJ1-6 for the parts outside the CDR3, the full variable domain is DTGVSQNPRHKITKRGQNVTFRCDPISEHNRLYWYRQTLGQGPEFLTYFQNEAQLEKSRLLSDRFSAERPKGSFSTLEIQRTEQGDSAMYLCASSLSSSPLHFGNGTRLTVT.

The J gene is TRBJ1-5, the V gene TRBV18, with 8 bases lining up with TRBD1. CDR1 is KGHSH, CDR2 LQKENI, per germline. This CDR3 has 15 amino acids. With 3 bases clipped from V and 2 bases from J, the junction kept 3 bases outside the gene matches. Written as DNA, the CDR3 is TGTGCCAGCTCACCTCCGGGACAGGGCAATCAGCCCCAGCATTTT. Translated: CASSPPGQGNQPQHF.

The chain has TRBV30 and TRBJ1-4, with 9 bases aligning to TRBD1. Germline V lookup: CDR1 GTSNPN, CDR2 SVGIG (reference sequence). The CDR3 has 14 amino acids. V dropped 1 base and J dropped 3; count of bases not matched to a gene: 0. CDR3 in amino acids: CAWSGQGANEKLFF. DNA of the CDR3: TGTGCCTGGAGTGGACAGGGGGCTAATGAAAAACTGTTTTTT.

The genes are TRBV6-4 and TRBJ1-1; D uncertain. This CDR3 is 13 amino acids long. Germline V CDR1 and CDR2: MRHNA, SNTAGT. Between the trimmed V and J ends, which lost 2 bases and 2 bases, there was a span of 6 bases. The CDR3 region is CASSDKSNTEAFF. CDR3 nucleotide sequence: TGTGCCAGCAGTGACAAGAGCAACACTGAAGCTTTCTTT.